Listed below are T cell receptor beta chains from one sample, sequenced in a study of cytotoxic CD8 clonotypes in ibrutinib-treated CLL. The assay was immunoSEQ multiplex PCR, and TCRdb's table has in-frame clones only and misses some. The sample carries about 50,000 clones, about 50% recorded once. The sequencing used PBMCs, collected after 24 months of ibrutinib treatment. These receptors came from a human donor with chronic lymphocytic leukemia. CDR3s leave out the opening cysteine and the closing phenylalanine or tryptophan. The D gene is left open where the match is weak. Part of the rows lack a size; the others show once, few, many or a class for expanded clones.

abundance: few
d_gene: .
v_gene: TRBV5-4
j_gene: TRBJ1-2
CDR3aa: ASSDRSNYGYT

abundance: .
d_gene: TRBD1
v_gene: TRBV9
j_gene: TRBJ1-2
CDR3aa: ASSPMQGGGYT

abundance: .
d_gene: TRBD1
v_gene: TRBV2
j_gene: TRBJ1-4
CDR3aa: ASSGGGAGEKLF

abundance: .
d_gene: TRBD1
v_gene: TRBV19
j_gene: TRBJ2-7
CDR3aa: ASSSPPGQGISYEQY

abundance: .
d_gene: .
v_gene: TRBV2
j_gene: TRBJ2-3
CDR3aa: AGELVSTDTQY

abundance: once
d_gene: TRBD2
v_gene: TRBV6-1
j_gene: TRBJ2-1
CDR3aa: ASSERTSGAYNEQF

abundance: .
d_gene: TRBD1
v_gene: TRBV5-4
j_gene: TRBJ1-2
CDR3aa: ASSLGGQGQDYGYT

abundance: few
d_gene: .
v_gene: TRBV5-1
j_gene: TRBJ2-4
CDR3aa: ASSLDSGKNIQY

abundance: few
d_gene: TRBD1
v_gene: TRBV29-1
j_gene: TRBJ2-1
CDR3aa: SARTGGAYNEQF

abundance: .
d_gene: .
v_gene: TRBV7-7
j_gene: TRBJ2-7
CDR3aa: ASSLAGVDYEQY

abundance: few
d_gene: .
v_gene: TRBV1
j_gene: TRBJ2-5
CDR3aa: TSSPLAGAVSQETQY

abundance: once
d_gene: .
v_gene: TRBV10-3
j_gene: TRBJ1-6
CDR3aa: AISDGGVGSPLH

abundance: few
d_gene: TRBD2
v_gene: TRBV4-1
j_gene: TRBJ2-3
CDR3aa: ASSQDRLAGATDTQY

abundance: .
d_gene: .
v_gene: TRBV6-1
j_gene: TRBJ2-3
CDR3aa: ASSEAWVSTDTQY

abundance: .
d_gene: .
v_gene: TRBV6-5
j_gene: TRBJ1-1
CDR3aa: ASTRGSAGAEAF

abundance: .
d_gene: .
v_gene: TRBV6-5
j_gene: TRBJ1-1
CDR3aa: ASSYVGSSEAF

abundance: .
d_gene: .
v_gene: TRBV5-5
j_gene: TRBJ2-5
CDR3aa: ASSLALDSSPETQY

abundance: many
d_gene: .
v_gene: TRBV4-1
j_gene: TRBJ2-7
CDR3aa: ASSQGPGRREQY

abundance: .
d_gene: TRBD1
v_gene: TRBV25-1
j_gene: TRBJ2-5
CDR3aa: ASSRWAGGGETQY

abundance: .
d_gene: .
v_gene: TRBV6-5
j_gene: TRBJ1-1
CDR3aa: ASSGDWGLNTEAF

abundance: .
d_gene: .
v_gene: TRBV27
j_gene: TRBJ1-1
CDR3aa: ASSFRSVLNTEAF

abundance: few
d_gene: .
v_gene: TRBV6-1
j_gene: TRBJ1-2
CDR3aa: ASSWGYGYT

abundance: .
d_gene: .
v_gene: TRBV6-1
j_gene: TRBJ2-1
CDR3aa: ASRGGNANEQF

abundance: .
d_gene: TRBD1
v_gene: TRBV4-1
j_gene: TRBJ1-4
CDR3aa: ASSPTGGELKKLF

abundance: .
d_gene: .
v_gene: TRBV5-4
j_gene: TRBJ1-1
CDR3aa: ASSRDGQKAF

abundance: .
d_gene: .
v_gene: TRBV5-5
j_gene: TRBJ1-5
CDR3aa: ASSQDGQGGQPQH

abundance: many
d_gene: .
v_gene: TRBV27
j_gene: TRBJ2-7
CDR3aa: ASSSQRTATTYEQY

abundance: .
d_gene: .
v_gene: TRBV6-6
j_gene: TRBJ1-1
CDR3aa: ASSYGVANTEAF

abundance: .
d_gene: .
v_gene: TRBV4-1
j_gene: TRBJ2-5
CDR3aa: ASSQPSSGSQETQY

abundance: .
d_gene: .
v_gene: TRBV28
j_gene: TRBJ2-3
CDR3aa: ASSSGTSTDTQY